This T cell receptor (beta chain) appears in the sequencing data of a study of shared clonotypes between healthy human individuals. Some clones are missing from TCRdb's copy, which holds only in-frame ones; the method was immunoSEQ multiplex PCR. This table has about 2 million clones, 90% to 95% appearing once. Germline values: CDR1 SGHKS, CDR2 YYEKEE (reference sequence). This CDR3 has 13 residues. J lost 6 bases, V lost 2 bases, and 4 bases had no gene match. The chain links TRBV5-5 to TRBJ2-5; TRBD1 matches at 7 bases. Sequencing was performed on naive CD4+ T cells sorted from blood. The sample's subset: CD45RA+ positively selected. The sequence came from a man aged 18 to 29 in good health. The CDR3 DNA reads TGTGCCAGCAGCTTAGAAGGGGGCAAGACCCAGTACTTC. Its translation is CASSLEGGKTQYF.